This record looks at one TCR beta chain sequence and its context. Its target is not known. The data stem from a study of T cell responses to AZD1222 COVID-19 vaccine. About the study: Second-dose schedules of about 4 or about 12 weeks were combined.

The V end lost 6 bases, the J end lost 3 bases, and 21 bases lay between the germline ends. The CDR3 is 17 residues long. Germline CDR1 is MDHEN and CDR2 is SYDVKM. Here immunoSEQ multiplex PCR was the method, and the copy in TCRdb shows in-frame clones only, minus some. The sample includes roughly 150,000 clones, about 91% of them seen just once. Study-wide points: Distributed over spike, vaccine-associated CD4 TCRs predominated at 160-218 and 743-854.

The sequence came from an adult in good health. The V call is TRBV28, the J call TRBJ1-5; D is unclear. Sequencing was performed on peripheral blood, taken on day 0 of AZD1222 vaccination. CDR3 protein: CASRLLLPGRVNQPQHF. The CDR3 DNA follows: TGTGCCAGCAGGCTCCTCCTACCCGGGAGGGTCAATCAGCCCCAGCATTTT.